This TCR beta chain stems from a study of cytomegalovirus exposure and HLA in healthy donors. The PCR used 60 Vbeta and 13 Jbeta primers. The method was immunoSEQ multiplex PCR; TCRdb's version includes in-frame clones alone and lacks a portion of them. The profile shows under 150,000 clones, around 70% of them singletons. The CDR3 runs 16 residues. Germline CDR1 and CDR2: SGHVS and FNYEAQ. V was clipped by 1 base and J by 1 base, with 11 bases between them. The receptor's source is a woman aged 55 to 70 in good health and CMV-seropositive. The sample comprised PBMCs. The genes are TRBV7-6 and TRBJ1-3, with D uncertain. The CDR3 DNA reads as TGTGCCAGCAGCTTAGTGGCCCCCAGATCTGGAAACACCATATATTTT. This sequence encodes CASSLVAPRSGNTIYF.